The T cell receptor (beta chain) described here comes from a study of shared clonotypes between healthy human individuals. Details on this clone: Its antigen is currently unknown.

Naivety among CD8 cells was defined by CD45RO negativity and positive CCR7 selection, thereby excluding terminally differentiated effector memory CD45RA+ cells. Study observations and caveats: Few donors limited the genetic and exposure-history diversity represented. Across subsets, estimated richness was generally greater for naive than for memory populations.

CDR1 and CDR2 from the germline V gene are ENHRY and SYGVKD. The V end lost 0 bases, the J end lost 7 bases, and 18 bases lay between the germline ends. The CDR3 is 16 residues long. Clones were read by immunoSEQ multiplex PCR, and TCRdb kept only the in-frame ones, dropping some. The table includes a few million clones, roughly 95% detected once. The clonotype was recovered from a man between 18 and 29 years old in good health. Some clones in this sample may be carry-over from other donors' samples. The genes are TRBV10-3 and TRBJ1-2; D is unresolved. The specimen was naive CD8+ T cells from PBMCs. CDR3 amino acids: CAISESKQREVFGYTF. CDR3 coding DNA: TGTGCCATCAGTGAGTCGAAACAGCGCGAAGTATTTGGCTACACCTTC.